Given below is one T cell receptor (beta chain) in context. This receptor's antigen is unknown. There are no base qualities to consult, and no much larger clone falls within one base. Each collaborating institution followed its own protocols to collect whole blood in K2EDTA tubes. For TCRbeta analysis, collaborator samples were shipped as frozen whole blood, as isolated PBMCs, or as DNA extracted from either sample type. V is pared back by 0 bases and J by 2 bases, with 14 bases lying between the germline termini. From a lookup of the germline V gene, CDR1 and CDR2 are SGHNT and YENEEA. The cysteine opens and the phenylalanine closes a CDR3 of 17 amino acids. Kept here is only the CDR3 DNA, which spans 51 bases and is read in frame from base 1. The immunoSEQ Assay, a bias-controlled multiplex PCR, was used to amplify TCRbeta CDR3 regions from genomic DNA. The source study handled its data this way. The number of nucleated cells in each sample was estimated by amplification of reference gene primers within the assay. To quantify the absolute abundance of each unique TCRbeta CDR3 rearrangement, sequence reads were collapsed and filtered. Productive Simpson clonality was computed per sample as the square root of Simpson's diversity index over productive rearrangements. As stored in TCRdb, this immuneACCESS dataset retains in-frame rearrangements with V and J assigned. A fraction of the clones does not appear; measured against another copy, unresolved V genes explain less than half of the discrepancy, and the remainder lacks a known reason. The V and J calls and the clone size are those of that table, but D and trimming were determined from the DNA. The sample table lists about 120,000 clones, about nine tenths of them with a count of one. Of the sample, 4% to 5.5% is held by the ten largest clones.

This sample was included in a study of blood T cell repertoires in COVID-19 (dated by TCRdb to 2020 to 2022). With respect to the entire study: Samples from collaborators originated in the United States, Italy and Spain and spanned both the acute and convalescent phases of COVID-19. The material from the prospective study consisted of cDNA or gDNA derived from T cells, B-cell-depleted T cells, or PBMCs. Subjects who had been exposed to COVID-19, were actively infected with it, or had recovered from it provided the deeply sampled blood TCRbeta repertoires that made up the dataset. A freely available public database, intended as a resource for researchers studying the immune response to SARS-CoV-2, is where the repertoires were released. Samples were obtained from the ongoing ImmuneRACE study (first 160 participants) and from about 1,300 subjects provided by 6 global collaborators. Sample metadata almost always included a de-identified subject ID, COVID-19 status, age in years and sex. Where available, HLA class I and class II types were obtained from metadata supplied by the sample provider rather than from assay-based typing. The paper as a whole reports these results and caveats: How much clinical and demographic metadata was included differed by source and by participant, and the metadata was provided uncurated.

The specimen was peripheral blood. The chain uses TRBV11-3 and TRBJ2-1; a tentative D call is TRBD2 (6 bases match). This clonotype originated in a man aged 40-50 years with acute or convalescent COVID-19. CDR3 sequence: CASSLDSGQRAYNEQFF. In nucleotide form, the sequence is TGTGCCAGCAGCTTAGATAGCGGCCAGCGGGCCTACAATGAGCAGTTCTTC.